This T cell receptor (beta chain) was sequenced for a study of T cell responses to AZD1222 COVID-19 vaccine. Study observations and caveats: When two AZD1222 doses had been given, Spike-specific TCR breadth and depth rose. Clonal diversity may have been underestimated, and the donors were mostly white British, with more females than males. Of the AZD1222 recipients, only 5 to 7 were seropositive at baseline.

CDR3 length: 13 amino acids. The V gene's germline CDR1 is ENHRY and CDR2 SYGVKD. J was trimmed by 5 bases and V by 11 bases; bases with no gene match: 11. This clone has only one observation. Its target is unknown. Sequencing used immunoSEQ multiplex PCR; TCRdb keeps in-frame clones, though not all of them. Of 110,000 or so clones in the sample, 88% are singletons; the top ten hold around 6%. This rearrangement joins TRBV10-3 to TRBJ1-1, with 7 bases fitting TRBD1. The clonotype was recovered from an adult who received the AZD1222 COVID-19 vaccine. Material: peripheral blood, obtained 28 days after the second AZD1222 dose. CDR3 coding DNA: TGTGCCCTACGGGACAGCCAGAAGACTGAAGCTTTCTTT. This codes for CALRDSQKTEAFF.